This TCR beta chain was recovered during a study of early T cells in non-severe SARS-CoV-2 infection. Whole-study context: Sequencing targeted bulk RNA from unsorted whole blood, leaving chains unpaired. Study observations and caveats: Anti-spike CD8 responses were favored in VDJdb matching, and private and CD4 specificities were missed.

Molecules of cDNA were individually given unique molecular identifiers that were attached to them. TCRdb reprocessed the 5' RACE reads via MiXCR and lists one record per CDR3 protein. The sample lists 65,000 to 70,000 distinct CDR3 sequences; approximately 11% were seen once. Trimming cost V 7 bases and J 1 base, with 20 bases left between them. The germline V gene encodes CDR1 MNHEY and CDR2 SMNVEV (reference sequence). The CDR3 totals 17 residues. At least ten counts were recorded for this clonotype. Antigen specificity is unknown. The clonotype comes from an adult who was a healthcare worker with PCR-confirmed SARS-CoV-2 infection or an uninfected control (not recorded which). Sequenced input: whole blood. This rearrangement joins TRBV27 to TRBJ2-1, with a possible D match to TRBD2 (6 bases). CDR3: CASTLNSAGRSYNEQFF. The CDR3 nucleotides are TGTGCCAGCACTCTAAACTCGGCGGGGAGGTCCTACAATGAGCAGTTCTTC.